The 8 T cell receptor beta chains listed next were all sequenced from one sample in a study of blood T cell repertoires in COVID-19. Assay: immunoSEQ multiplex PCR; the TCRdb copy retains only in-frame clones and omits some. There are over 110,000 clones in the sample; 88% occur only once, and 1.7% lies in the top ten. Sequencing was performed on peripheral blood. Receptors originate from a woman in her fifties or sixties with acute or convalescent COVID-19.

The rearrangement uses TRBV7-8 and TRBJ1-2; no clear D. CDR1 is SGHVS and CDR2 is FQNEAQ in the germline V gene. V gave up 0 bases and J gave up 7 bases, with 12 bases separating them. The CDR3 has 14 residues. The CDR3 DNA reads TGTGCCAGCAGCTTAGCCGGGATATCAGGTGGCTACACCTTC. Its protein product is CASSLAGISGGYTF. Full variable domain (remainder filled in from reference TRBV7-8 and TRBJ1-2): GAGVSQSPRYKVAKRGQDVALRCDPISGHVSLFWYQQALGQGPEFLTYFQNEAQLDKSGLPSDRFFAERPEGSVSTLKIQRTQQEDSAVYLCASSLAGISGGYTFGSGTRLTVV.

The chain joins TRBV28 to TRBJ1-1; no clear D. Trimming cost V 3 bases and J 6 bases, with 11 bases left between them. Germline V gene sequence: CDR1 MDHEN, CDR2 SYDVKM. CDR3 length: 13 amino acids. The CDR3 region is CASSFILGAEAFF. CDR3 nucleotides: TGTGCCAGCAGTTTCATCCTAGGAGCTGAAGCTTTCTTT.

The chain joins TRBV5-1 to TRBJ2-1; possibly TRBD1 for D (6 bases). This CDR3 spans 13 amino acids. The V end was cut by 5 bases, the J end by 7 bases, with 13 bases between. Germline V gene lookup returns CDR1 SGHRS and CDR2 YFSETQ. The CDR3 DNA follows: TGCGCCAGCAGATATACACAGGGAAATGAGCAGTTCTTC. Residues: CASRYTQGNEQFF.

The chain carries TRBV5-1 and TRBJ1-2; 9 bases agree with TRBD1. Germline CDR1 and CDR2: SGHRS and YFSETQ. The CDR3 spans 16 residues. V lost 2 bases and J lost 3; bases outside the gene matches: 8. The CDR3 sequence is CASSLQPGQGDYGYTF. The CDR3 DNA is TGCGCCAGCAGCTTACAGCCGGGACAGGGAGACTATGGCTACACCTTC. The whole variable domain, remainder taken from reference TRBV5-1 and TRBJ1-2, is KAGVTQTPRYLIKTRGQQVTLSCSPISGHRSVSWYQQTPGQGLQFLFEYFSETQRNKGNFPGRFSGRQFSNSRSEMNVSTLELGDSALYLCASSLQPGQGDYGYTFGSGTRLTVV.

The genes are TRBV19 and TRBJ2-5, with TRBD2 as a possible D gene (5 bases). CDR3 length equals 16 residues. The germline CDR1 and CDR2 sequences are LNHDA and SQIVND (reference sequence). Trimming left V 1 base short and J 0 bases short, with 12 bases between. The chain's CDR3 is CASSIVGSVDQETQYF. CDR3 bases: TGTGCCAGTAGTATAGTGGGTAGCGTCGACCAAGAGACCCAGTACTTC.

The rearrangement uses TRBV4-1 and TRBJ1-6, with 7 positions matching TRBD1. Germline CDR1 and CDR2: MGHRA and YSYEKL. The CDR3 consists of 15 residues. V was clipped by 5 bases and J by 8 bases; unmatched bases: 9. The CDR3 is CASSARDRNYSPLHF. The CDR3 nucleotides are TGCGCCAGCAGCGCCCGGGACAGAAATTATTCACCCCTCCACTTT.

Worth noting for this clone: This sample includes further DNA sequences coding for the same CDR3. The chain employs TRBV19 and TRBJ1-1, with D uncertain. The CDR3 length is 14 residues. Germline values: CDR1 LNHDA, CDR2 SQIVND (reference sequence). The germline V and J ends were trimmed by 3 bases and 0 bases, with 8 bases remaining between them. The CDR3 protein is CASSMRLMNTEAFF. The CDR3 region has the DNA TGTGCCAGTAGTATGAGGCTAATGAACACTGAAGCTTTCTTT.

The V and J genes are TRBV28 and TRBJ1-4, with 8 bases lining up with TRBD1. The germline V gene has CDR1 MDHEN and CDR2 SYDVKM. The CDR3 spans 14 residues. The junction had 7 bases not matched to a gene; V was cut back by 5 bases and J by 8 bases. CDR3 protein: CASSQGDRWEKLFF. CDR3 nucleotide sequence: TGTGCCAGCAGTCAAGGGGACAGGTGGGAAAAACTGTTTTTT.